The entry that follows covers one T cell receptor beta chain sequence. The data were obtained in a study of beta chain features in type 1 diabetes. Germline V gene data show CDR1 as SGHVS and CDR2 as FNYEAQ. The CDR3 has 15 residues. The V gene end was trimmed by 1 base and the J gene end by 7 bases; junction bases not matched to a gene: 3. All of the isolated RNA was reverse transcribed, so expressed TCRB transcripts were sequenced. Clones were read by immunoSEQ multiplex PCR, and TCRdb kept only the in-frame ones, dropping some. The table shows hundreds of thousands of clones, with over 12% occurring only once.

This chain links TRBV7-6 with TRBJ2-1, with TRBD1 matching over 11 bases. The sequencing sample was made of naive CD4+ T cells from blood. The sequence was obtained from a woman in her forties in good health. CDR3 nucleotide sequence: TGTGCCAGCAGCTTAGGGACAGGGGGCCGGAATGAGCAGTTCTTC. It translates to CASSLGTGGRNEQFF.